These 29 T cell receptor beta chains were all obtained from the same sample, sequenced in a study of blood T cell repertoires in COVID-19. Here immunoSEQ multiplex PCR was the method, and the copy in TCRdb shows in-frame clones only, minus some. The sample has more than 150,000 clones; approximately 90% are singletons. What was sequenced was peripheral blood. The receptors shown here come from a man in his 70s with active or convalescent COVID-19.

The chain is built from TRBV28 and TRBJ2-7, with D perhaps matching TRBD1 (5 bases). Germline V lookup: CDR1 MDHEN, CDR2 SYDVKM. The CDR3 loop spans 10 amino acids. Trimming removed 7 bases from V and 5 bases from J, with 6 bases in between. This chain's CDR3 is CASKGNEQYF. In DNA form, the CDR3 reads TGTGCCAGCAAGGGGAACGAGCAGTACTTC.

The CDR3 reads CASSLKQGAYEQYF. The CDR3 bases are TGTGCCAGCAGTTTAAAACAGGGGGCCTACGAGCAGTACTTC. This rearrangement joins TRBV27 to TRBJ2-7; 8 bases line up with TRBD1. The CDR3 has 14 amino acids. From germline, CDR1 is MNHEY and CDR2 SMNVEV (reference sequence). Trimming took 2 bases from V and 2 from J; bases not matched to a gene: 2.

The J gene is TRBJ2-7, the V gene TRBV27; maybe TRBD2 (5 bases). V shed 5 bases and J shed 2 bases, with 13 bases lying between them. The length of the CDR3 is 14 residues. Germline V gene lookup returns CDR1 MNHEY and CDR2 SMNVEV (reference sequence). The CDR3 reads CASSPTRVPYEQYF. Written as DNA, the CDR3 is TGTGCCAGCAGTCCGACGCGGGTCCCCTACGAGCAGTACTTC.

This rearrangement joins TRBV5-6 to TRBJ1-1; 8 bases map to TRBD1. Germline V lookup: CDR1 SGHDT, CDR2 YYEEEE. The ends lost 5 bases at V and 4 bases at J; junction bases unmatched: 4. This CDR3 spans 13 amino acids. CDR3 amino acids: CASSYRGITEAFF. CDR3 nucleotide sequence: TGTGCCAGCAGTTACAGGGGGATCACTGAAGCTTTCTTT.

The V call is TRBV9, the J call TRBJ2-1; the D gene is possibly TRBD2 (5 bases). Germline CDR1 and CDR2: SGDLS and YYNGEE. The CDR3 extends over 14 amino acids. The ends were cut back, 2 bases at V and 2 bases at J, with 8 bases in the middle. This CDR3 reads CASSVGETYNEQFF. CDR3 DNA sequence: TGTGCCAGCAGCGTCGGGGAGACCTACAATGAGCAGTTCTTC.

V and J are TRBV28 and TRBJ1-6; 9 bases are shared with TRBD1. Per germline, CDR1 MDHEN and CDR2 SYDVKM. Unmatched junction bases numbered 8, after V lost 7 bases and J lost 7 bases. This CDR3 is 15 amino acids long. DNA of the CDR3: TGTGCCAGCACCGAGGACAGGGGACTAAATTCACCCCTCCACTTT. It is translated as CASTEDRGLNSPLHF.

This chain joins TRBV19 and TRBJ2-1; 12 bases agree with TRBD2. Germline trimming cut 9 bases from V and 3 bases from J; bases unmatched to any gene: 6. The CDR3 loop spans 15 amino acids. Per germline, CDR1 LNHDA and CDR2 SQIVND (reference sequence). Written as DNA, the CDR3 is TGTGCCAGCTCCTTACTAGCGGGAGGCTACAATGAGCAGTTCTTC. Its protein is CASSLLAGGYNEQFF.

The CDR3 region has the DNA TGTGCCAGCAGTTCCCCTGAACGGGATTCAACTAATGAAAAACTGTTTTTT. Translated: CASSSPERDSTNEKLFF. V and J are TRBV6-2 or TRBV6-3 and TRBJ1-4; no clear D gene. Trimming stripped 4 bases from V and 0 bases from J, with 15 bases between. Germline loops: CDR1 MNHEY, CDR2 SVGEGT. CDR3 size: 17 residues.

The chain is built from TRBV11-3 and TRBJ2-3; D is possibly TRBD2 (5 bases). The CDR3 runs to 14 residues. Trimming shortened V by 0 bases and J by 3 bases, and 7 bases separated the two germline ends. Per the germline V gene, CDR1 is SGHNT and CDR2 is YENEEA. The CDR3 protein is CASSLDTGTDTQYF. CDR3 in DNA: TGTGCCAGCAGCTTAGATACGGGGACAGATACGCAGTATTTT.

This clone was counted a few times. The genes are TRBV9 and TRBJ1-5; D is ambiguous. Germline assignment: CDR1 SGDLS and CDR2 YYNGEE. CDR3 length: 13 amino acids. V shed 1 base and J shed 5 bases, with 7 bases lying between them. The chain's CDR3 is CASSVSEDQPQHF. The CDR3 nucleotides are TGTGCCAGCAGCGTATCAGAGGATCAGCCCCAGCATTTT.

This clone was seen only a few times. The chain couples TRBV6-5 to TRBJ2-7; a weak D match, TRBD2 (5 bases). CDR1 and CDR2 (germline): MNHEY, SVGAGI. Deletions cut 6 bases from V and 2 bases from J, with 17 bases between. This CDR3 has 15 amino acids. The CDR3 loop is CASSLSRLPTYEQYF. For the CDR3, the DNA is TGTGCCAGCAGCCTCTCGAGACTACCAACCTACGAGCAGTACTTC.

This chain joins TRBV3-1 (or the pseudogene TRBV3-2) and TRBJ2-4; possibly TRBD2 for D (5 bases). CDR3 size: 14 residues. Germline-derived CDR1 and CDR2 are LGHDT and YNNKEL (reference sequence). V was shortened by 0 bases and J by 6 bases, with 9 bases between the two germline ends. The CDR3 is CASSQEALANIQYF. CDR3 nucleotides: TGTGCCAGCAGCCAAGAGGCGCTAGCAAACATTCAGTACTTC.

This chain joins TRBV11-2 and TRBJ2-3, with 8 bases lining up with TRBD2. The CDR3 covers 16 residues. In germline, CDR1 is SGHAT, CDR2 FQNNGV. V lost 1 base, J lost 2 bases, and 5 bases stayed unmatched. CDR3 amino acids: CASSLGAGGSTDTQYF. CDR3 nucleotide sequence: TGTGCCAGCAGCTTAGGGGCGGGGGGATCCACAGATACGCAGTATTTT. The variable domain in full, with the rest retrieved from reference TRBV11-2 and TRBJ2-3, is EAGVAQSPRYKIIEKRQSVAFWCNPISGHATLYWYQQILGQGPKLLIQFQNNGVVDDSQLPKDRFSAERLKGVDSTLKIQPAKLEDSAVYLCASSLGAGGSTDTQYFGPGTRLTVL.

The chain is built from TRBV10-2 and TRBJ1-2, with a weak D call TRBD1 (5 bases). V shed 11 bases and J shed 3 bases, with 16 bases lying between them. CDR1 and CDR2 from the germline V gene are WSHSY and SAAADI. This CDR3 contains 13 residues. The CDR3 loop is CAGYRNFDYGYTF. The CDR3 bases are TGCGCCGGATACAGGAACTTTGACTATGGCTACACCTTC.

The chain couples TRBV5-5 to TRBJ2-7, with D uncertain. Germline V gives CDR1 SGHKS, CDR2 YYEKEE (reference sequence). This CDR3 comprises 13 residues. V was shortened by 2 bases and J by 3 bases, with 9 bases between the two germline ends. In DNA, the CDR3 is TGTGCCAGCAGCTTTGGGCCGAACTACGAGCAGTACTTC. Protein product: CASSFGPNYEQYF.

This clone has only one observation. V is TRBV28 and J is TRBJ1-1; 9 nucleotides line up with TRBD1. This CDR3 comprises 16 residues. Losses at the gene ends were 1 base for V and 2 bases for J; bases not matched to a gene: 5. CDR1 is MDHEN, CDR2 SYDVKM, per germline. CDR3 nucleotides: TGTGCCAGCAGTTTATCGGGACAGGGAGTTAACACTGAAGCTTTCTTT. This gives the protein CASSLSGQGVNTEAFF.

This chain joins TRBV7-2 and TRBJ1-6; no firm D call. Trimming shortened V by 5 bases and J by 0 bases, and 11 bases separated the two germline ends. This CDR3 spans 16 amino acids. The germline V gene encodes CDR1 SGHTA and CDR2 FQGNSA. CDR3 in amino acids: CASSLFRSSYNSPLHF. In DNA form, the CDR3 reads TGTGCCAGCAGCCTCTTCCGGAGCTCCTATAATTCACCCCTCCACTTT.

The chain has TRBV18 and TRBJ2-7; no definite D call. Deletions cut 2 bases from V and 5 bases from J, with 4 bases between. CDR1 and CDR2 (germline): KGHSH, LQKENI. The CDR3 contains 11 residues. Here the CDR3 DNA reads TGTGCCAGCTCACCATCCAACGAGCAGTACTTC. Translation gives CASSPSNEQYF.

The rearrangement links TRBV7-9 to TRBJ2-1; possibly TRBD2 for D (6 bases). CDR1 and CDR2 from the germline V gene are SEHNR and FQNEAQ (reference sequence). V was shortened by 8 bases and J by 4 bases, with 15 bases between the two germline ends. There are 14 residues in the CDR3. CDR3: CASFRGTHYNEQFF. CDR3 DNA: TGTGCCAGCTTTCGGGGGACCCATTACAATGAGCAGTTCTTC.

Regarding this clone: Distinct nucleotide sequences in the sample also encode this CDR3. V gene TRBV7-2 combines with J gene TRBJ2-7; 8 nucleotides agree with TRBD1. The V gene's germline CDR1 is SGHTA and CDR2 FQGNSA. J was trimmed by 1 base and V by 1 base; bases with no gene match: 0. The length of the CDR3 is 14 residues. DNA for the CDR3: TGTGCCAGCAGCTTAGGGACAGGGTCCTACGAGCAGTACTTC. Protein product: CASSLGTGSYEQYF.

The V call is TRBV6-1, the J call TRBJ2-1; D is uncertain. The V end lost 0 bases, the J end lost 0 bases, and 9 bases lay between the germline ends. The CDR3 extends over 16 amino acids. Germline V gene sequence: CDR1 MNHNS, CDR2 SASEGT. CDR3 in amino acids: CASSEAQVSSYNEQFF. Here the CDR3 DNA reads TGTGCCAGCAGTGAAGCCCAGGTGAGCTCCTACAATGAGCAGTTCTTC.

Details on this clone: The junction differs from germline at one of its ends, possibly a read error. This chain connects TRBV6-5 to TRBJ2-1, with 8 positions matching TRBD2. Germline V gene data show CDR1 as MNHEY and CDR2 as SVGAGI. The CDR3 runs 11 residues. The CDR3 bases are TGTGCCACGGAGCTAGCGGGTGGTCCCCTCTTC. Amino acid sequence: CATELAGGPLF.

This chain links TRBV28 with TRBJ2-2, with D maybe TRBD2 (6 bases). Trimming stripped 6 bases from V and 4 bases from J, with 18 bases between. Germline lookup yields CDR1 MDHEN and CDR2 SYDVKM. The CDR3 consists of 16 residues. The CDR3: CASSRKGGATTGELFF. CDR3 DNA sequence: TGTGCCAGCAGCCGCAAAGGAGGGGCAACCACCGGGGAGCTGTTTTTT.

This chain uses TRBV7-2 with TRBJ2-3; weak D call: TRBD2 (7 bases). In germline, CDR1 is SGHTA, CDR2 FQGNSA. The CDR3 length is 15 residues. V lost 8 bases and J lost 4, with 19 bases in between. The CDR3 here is CASRPGGGLSDTQYF. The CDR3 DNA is TGTGCCAGCCGGCCGGGCGGGGGCTTATCAGATACGCAGTATTTT.

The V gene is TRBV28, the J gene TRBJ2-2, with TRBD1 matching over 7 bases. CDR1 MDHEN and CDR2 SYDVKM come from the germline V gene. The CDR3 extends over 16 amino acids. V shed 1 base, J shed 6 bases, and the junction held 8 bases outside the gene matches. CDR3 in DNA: TGTGCCAGCAGTTTATATAGGAGACAGGGTGCCGGGGAGCTGTTTTTT. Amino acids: CASSLYRRQGAGELFF.

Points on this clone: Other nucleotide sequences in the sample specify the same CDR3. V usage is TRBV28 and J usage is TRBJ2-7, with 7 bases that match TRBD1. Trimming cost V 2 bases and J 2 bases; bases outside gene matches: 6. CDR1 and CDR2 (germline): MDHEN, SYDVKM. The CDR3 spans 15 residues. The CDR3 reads CASSLVAGGPYEQYF. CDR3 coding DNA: TGTGCCAGCAGTTTAGTAGCAGGGGGTCCCTACGAGCAGTACTTC.

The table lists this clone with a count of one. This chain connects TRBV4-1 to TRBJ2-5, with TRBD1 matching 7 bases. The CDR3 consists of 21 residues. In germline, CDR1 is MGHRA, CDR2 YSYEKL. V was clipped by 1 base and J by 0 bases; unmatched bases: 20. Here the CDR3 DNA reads TGCGCCAGCAGCCAAGCAATACCGGGACAGCAAACCCGACCTTACCAAGAGACCCAGTACTTC. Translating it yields CASSQAIPGQQTRPYQETQYF.

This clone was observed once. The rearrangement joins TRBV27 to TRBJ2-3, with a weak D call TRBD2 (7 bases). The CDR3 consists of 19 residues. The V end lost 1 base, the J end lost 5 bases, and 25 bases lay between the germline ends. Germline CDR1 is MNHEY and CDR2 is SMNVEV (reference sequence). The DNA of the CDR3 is TGTGCCAGCAGTTTATTTCTAGGGGGGGTTAAGGGGAAAGGAGATACGCAGTATTTT. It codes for CASSLFLGGVKGKGDTQYF.

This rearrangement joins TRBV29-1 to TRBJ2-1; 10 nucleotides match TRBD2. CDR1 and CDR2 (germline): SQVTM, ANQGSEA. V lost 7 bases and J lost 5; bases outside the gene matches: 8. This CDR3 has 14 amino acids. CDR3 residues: CSAIRLAGNNEQFF. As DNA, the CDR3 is TGCAGCGCGATAAGACTAGCGGGTAACAATGAGCAGTTCTTC.